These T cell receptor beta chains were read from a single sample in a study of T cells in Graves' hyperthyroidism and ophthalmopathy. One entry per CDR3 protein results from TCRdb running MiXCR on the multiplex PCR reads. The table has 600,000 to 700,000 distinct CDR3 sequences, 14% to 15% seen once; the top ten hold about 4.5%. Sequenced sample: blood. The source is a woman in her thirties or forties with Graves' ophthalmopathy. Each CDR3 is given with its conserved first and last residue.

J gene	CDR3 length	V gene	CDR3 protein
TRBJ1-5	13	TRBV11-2	CASSVDLPQPQHF
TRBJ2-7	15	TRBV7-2	CASSLGGFQGYEQYF
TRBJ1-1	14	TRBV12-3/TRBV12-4	CASSPVQGDTEAFF
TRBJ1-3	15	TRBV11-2	CASSFGGASGNTIYF
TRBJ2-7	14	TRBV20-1	CSVTSGTASYEQYF
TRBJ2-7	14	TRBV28	CASSLRSPTSEQYF
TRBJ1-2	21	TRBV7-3	CASSLINWVGGSFGTGDGYTF
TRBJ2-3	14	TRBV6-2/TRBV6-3	CASWKFGAPDTQYF
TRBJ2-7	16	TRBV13	CASSSGGRLADYEQYF
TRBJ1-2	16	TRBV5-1	CASSTGTLGGSYGYTF
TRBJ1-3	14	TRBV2	CASHTGSAGNTIYF
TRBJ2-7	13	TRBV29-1	CSVGDRGSYEQYF
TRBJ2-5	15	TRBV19	CASRSLAGLQETQYF
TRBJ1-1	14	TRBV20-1	CSARAQGVDTEAFF
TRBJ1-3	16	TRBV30	CAWSGWGRQDGNTIYF
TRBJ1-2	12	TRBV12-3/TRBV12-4	CASGGVAGGYTF
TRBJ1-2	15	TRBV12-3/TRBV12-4	CASSLSAGEDYGYTF
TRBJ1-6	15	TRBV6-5	CASRTGQRGNSPLHF
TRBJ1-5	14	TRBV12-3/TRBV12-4	CASTVGGRNQPQHF
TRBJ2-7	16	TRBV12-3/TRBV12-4	CASSLRVAGVAYEQYF